Here is one TCR beta chain with its context. Its antigen remains unidentified. These data come from a study of cytomegalovirus exposure and HLA in healthy donors. Whole-study results and caveats: The listing of 160 or so TCR beta chains classed them as cytomegalovirus-associated.

V trimming: 0 bases; J trimming: 8 bases; junction bases outside the gene matches: 5. Germline V gene data show CDR1 as SGHNT and CDR2 as YYREEE (reference sequence). This CDR3 has 16 residues. Only in-frame clones appear in the TCRdb table, and some are missing; sequencing was by immunoSEQ multiplex PCR. The repertoire has about 310,000 clones, 88% of them found once; the top ten carry around 0.96%. The receptor's source is a man in his thirties or forties in good health and CMV-seronegative. The sample consisted of PBMCs. The chain combines TRBV5-4 with TRBJ2-1, with 13 bases identical to TRBD2. CDR3 in amino acids: CASSLGLAGGSDEQFF. The CDR3, as DNA: TGTGCCAGCAGCTTGGGACTAGCGGGGGGAAGCGATGAGCAGTTCTTC.